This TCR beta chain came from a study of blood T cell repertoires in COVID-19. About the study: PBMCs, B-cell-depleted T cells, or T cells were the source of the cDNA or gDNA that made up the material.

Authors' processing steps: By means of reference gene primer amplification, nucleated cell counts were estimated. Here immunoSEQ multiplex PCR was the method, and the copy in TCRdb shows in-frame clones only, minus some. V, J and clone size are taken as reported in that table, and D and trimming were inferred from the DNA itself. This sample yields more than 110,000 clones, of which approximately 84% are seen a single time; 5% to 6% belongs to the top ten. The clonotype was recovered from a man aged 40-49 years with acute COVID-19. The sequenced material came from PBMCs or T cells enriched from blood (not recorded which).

CDR3 region: CASSQDLGRDYEQYF. CDR3 DNA: TGCGCCAGCAGCCAAGATCTCGGCAGGGACTACGAGCAGTACTTC. The rearrangement joins TRBV4-3 to TRBJ2-7, with a weak D call TRBD1 (5 bases). The CDR3 runs to 15 residues. Germline lookup yields CDR1 LGHNA and CDR2 YSLEER. Between the trimmed V and J ends, which lost 0 bases and 3 bases, there was a span of 12 bases.